The 15 T cell receptor beta chains given below trace back to one sample, sequenced in a study of monozygotic twins with inflammatory bowel disease (dated by TCRdb to between 2018 and 2020). The library was prepared using 5' RACE. Sequencing was performed on an Illumina HiSeq 2500. TCRdb reprocessed the reads; each CDR3 protein sequence makes one entry, and DNA is unavailable. The sample has 400,000 to 500,000 distinct CDR3 sequences on record. The ten largest account for around 2.3% of the sample. The material sequenced was blood. The receptors originated from a human donor with ulcerative colitis or Crohn's disease, or a healthy co-twin of an affected twin (not recorded which).

The V gene is TRBV7-8, the J gene TRBJ2-3; the TCRdb call, TRBD1, lacks DNA for checking. The CDR3 runs to 13 residues. Germline V gene data show CDR1 as SGHVS and CDR2 as FQNEAQ. The CDR3 here is CASAGGGSDTQYF.

The rearrangement uses TRBV7-2 and TRBJ2-1; TCRdb proposes TRBD1, but this gene call is untestable without DNA. Looked up from germline, CDR1 is SGHTA and CDR2 is FQGNSA. This CDR3 comprises 15 residues. The CDR3 is CASSSPGTAYNEQFF. Complete variable domain (other parts from reference TRBV7-2 and TRBJ2-1): GAGVSQSPSNKVTEKGKDVELRCDPISGHTALYWYRQSLGQGLEFLIYFQGNSAPDKSGLPSDRFSAERTGGSVSTLTIQRTQQEDSAVYLCASSSPGTAYNEQFFGPGTRLTVL.

The CDR3 sequence is CASSPGRGDTGELFF. This sequence joins TRBV11-3 and TRBJ2-2; as DNA is missing, the TRBD1 call by TCRdb cannot be tested. Looked up from germline, CDR1 is SGHNT and CDR2 is YENEEA. The CDR3 is 15 residues long. Using reference TRBV11-3 and TRBJ2-2 for the parts outside the CDR3, the full variable domain is EAGVVQSPRYKIIEKKQPVAFWCNPISGHNTLYWYLQNLGQGPELLIRYENEEAVDDSQLPKDRFSAERLKGVDSTLKIQPAELGDSAVYLCASSPGRGDTGELFFGEGSRLTVL.

The V and J genes are TRBV7-9 and TRBJ2-7; TCRdb's assignment of TRBD1 cannot be checked, as there is no DNA. The CDR3 has 15 amino acids. Germline CDR1 SEHNR, CDR2 FQNEAQ (reference sequence). The CDR3 spells CASSNGQGAYHEQYF.

The rearrangement links TRBV19 to TRBJ1-6; no DNA is available, so the TRBD1 call from TCRdb remains unchecked. The CDR3 totals 15 residues. Germline CDR1 reads LNHDA; CDR2 reads SQIVND (reference sequence). CDR3 residues: CASSIQDSPNSPLHF. Looking up the rest from reference TRBV19 and TRBJ1-6 gives the full variable domain: DGGITQSPKYLFRKEGQNVTLSCEQNLNHDAMYWYRQDPGQGLRLIYYSQIVNDFQKGDIAEGYSVSREKKESFPLTVTSAQKNPTAFYLCASSIQDSPNSPLHFGNGTRLTVT.

J is TRBJ2-5 and V is TRBV12-3 or TRBV12-4; TCRdb's D gene call, TRBD1, goes unchecked for lack of DNA. This CDR3 has 14 amino acids. The CDR3 reads CASSLGLARKTQYF.

The chain couples TRBV29-1 to TRBJ2-2. The CDR3 totals 13 residues. Germline CDR1 and CDR2: SQVTM and ANQGSEA. The CDR3 here is CSVDKGNTGELFF.

The J gene is TRBJ1-4, the V gene TRBV5-1. This CDR3 is built from 15 residues. Germline CDR1 reads SGHRS; CDR2 reads YFSETQ. The CDR3 protein is CASSPRGSTNEKLFF. Filled out from reference TRBV5-1 and TRBJ1-4, the complete variable domain reads KAGVTQTPRYLIKTRGQQVTLSCSPISGHRSVSWYQQTPGQGLQFLFEYFSETQRNKGNFPGRFSGRQFSNSRSEMNVSTLELGDSALYLCASSPRGSTNEKLFFGSGTQLSVL.

This chain connects TRBV7-9 to TRBJ2-2; TCRdb proposes TRBD1, but this gene call is untestable without DNA. Looked up from germline, CDR1 is SEHNR and CDR2 is FQNEAQ (reference sequence). The CDR3 spans 13 residues. This chain's CDR3 is CASIFGGPGELFF.

This chain connects TRBV20-1 to TRBJ1-4. Germline V CDR1 and CDR2: DFQATT, SNEGSKA (reference sequence). This CDR3 contains 13 residues. This CDR3 is CSASITANEKLFF.

The CDR3 here is CASSFDDRGNTEAFF. The J gene is TRBJ1-1, the V gene TRBV7-2; TCRdb indicates TRBD1, and absent DNA this call remains unverified. The CDR3 covers 15 residues. CDR1 is SGHTA, CDR2 FQGNSA, per germline. The complete variable domain, with remaining parts taken from reference TRBV7-2 and TRBJ1-1, reads GAGVSQSPSNKVTEKGKDVELRCDPISGHTALYWYRQSLGQGLEFLIYFQGNSAPDKSGLPSDRFSAERTGGSVSTLTIQRTQQEDSAVYLCASSFDDRGNTEAFFGQGTRLTVV.

The chain has TRBV18 and TRBJ2-5; TCRdb designates TRBD1, a call that cannot be tested without DNA. The length of the CDR3 is 13 residues. Germline loops: CDR1 KGHSH, CDR2 LQKENI. CDR3 amino acids: CASSPGQQETQYF.

V usage is TRBV5-1 and J usage is TRBJ2-2; TCRdb's D call, TRBD2, is unchecked because there is no DNA. CDR1 and CDR2 (germline): SGHRS, YFSETQ. The CDR3 loop spans 15 amino acids. The CDR3 loop is CASIQGGAVPGELFF.

The J gene is TRBJ2-7, the V gene TRBV19. This CDR3 spans 14 amino acids. Germline V gene data show CDR1 as LNHDA and CDR2 as SQIVND (reference sequence). This CDR3 is CASSITGSSYEQYF.

The chain has TRBV5-4 and TRBJ2-1; the D gene TCRdb calls, TRBD1, cannot be checked with no DNA. The germline V gene encodes CDR1 SGHNT and CDR2 YYREEE (reference sequence). The CDR3 has 14 amino acids. This chain's CDR3 is CASSPPGGRSEQFF. Supplemented by reference TRBV5-4 and TRBJ2-1, the full variable domain reads ETGVTQSPTHLIKTRGQQVTLRCSSQSGHNTVSWYQQALGQGPQFIFQYYREEENGRGNFPPRFSGLQFPNYSSELNVNALELDDSALYLCASSPPGGRSEQFFGPGTRLTVL.